This section outlines one TCR beta chain sequence together with its context. In the source study's methods: From reference gene primer amplification, estimates of nucleated cell counts were derived. Profiling relied on immunoSEQ multiplex PCR, and the TCRdb table lists in-frame clones only, not all of them. That table furnishes V, J and clone size, whereas the DNA furnished D and trimming. The sample holds approximately 89,000 clones, about 82% seen once. This sample stems from a study of blood T cell repertoires in COVID-19. Study context: The samples span acute and convalescent COVID-19 from the United States, Italy and Spain.

Germline CDR1 is SNHLY and CDR2 is FYNNEI. The CDR3 extends over 15 amino acids. V shed 7 bases and J shed 0 bases, with 13 bases lying between them. The sequenced sample consisted of peripheral blood. The TCR originated in a woman aged 65 to 85 with active or convalescent COVID-19. The V gene is TRBV2, the J gene TRBJ1-5; no clear D gene. The DNA for the CDR3 is TGTGCCAGCACCCCGACGACACTTAGCAATCAGCCCCAGCATTTT. Amino acid sequence: CASTPTTLSNQPQHF.